One and the same sample provided the 19 T cell receptor beta chains below, sequenced in a study of blood T cell repertoires in COVID-19. The assay was immunoSEQ multiplex PCR, and TCRdb's table has in-frame clones only and misses some. Among fewer than 350,000 clones, 90% were seen once, and the ten largest hold 6.5% to 8%. Material: peripheral blood. Receptor source: a woman aged 25-40 years with COVID-19, enrolled during active disease.

The V and J genes are TRBV28 and TRBJ1-1; D gene ambiguous. CDR1 is MDHEN, CDR2 SYDVKM, per germline. There are 11 residues in the CDR3. V was shortened by 10 bases and J by 4 bases, with 10 bases between the two germline ends. CDR3 amino acids: CAIRIGTEAFF. The CDR3, as DNA: TGTGCCATCCGAATCGGCACTGAAGCTTTCTTT.

The rearrangement links TRBV28 to TRBJ2-7, with 8 bases that match TRBD2. Germline V gene data show CDR1 as MDHEN and CDR2 as SYDVKM. The CDR3 has 16 residues. With 5 bases clipped from V and 4 bases from J, the junction kept 13 bases outside the gene matches. DNA for the CDR3: TGTGCCAGCAGTCCCGTTGGAGGACTAGCTGTGTACGAGCAGTACTTC. Translation: CASSPVGGLAVYEQYF.

This clone has ten or more counts. The chain links TRBV9 to TRBJ1-2; no firm D call. Trimming removed 0 bases from V and 8 bases from J, with 17 bases in between. Germline-derived CDR1 and CDR2 are SGDLS and YYNGEE. The CDR3 extends over 15 amino acids. CDR3 residues: CASSVEDSALWGYTF. In DNA form, the CDR3 reads TGTGCCAGCAGCGTAGAAGATAGTGCCCTTTGGGGCTACACCTTC.

This chain joins TRBV7-9 and TRBJ2-7; D ambiguous. The CDR3 is 14 amino acids. Germline CDR1 is SEHNR and CDR2 is FQNEAQ (reference sequence). V was shortened by 5 bases and J by 2 bases, with 13 bases between the two germline ends. CDR3 in amino acids: CASSPLAQAYEQYF. Written as DNA, the CDR3 is TGTGCCAGCAGCCCCCTCGCGCAAGCCTACGAGCAGTACTTC.

This chain joins TRBV6-5 and TRBJ1-6; 7 bases align to TRBD1. The germline CDR1 and CDR2 sequences are MNHEY and SVGAGI. The trim removed 6 bases at V and 6 bases at J, leaving 5 bases unmatched. The CDR3 consists of 14 residues. The CDR3 DNA sequence: TGTGCCAGCAGGCTACCAGGGGGTAATTCACCCCTCCACTTT. Its protein product is CASRLPGGNSPLHF.

About this clone: Its ends do not fully match the called genes, so a read error is possible. The gene calls are TRBV20-1 and TRBJ1-4; D ambiguous. The germline CDR1 and CDR2 sequences are DFQATT and SNEGSKA (reference sequence). CDR3 length: 10 residues. The CDR3 region is CSATNEKLFF. In DNA, the CDR3 is TGCAGTGCAACAAATGAAAAACTGTTTTTT.

The chain carries TRBV7-9 and TRBJ2-7; D is unclear. Trimming cost V 5 bases and J 7 bases, with 15 bases left between them. The CDR3 consists of 13 residues. Germline CDR1 SEHNR, CDR2 FQNEAQ (reference sequence). The CDR3 reads CASSLTGPGEQYF. In DNA form, the CDR3 reads TGTGCCAGCAGCCTTACGGGTCCCGGTGAGCAGTACTTC. Combining the CDR3 with reference TRBV7-9 and TRBJ2-7 gives the whole variable domain DTGVSQNPRHKITKRGQNVTFRCDPISEHNRLYWYRQTLGQGPEFLTYFQNEAQLEKSRLLSDRFSAERPKGSFSTLEIQRTEQGDSAMYLCASSLTGPGEQYFGPGTRLTVT.

This clone was seen only a few times. This chain links TRBV5-5 with TRBJ2-3; the match to TRBD2 covers 7 bases. There are 19 residues in the CDR3. Germline lookup yields CDR1 SGHKS and CDR2 YYEKEE (reference sequence). The V segment lost 2 bases and the J segment 2 bases; nucleotides outside the gene matches: 17. The CDR3 nucleotides read TGTGCCAGCAGCTTAGGCACCGAGTTTGAGGGAGGGGTCACAGATACGCAGTATTTT. Its protein product is CASSLGTEFEGGVTDTQYF.

The chain uses TRBV28 and TRBJ2-1, with D unclear. CDR3 length equals 14 residues. Germline-derived CDR1 and CDR2 are MDHEN and SYDVKM. V was trimmed by 3 bases and J by 3 bases, leaving 9 bases between them. In nucleotides, the CDR3 is TGTGCCAGCAGTTTTCCCCCCGGCTACAATGAGCAGTTCTTC. Its translation: CASSFPPGYNEQFF.

This clone is a singleton in its sample. The chain has TRBV15 and TRBJ2-1; D is perhaps TRBD2 (6 bases). The CDR3 runs 15 residues. Deletions cut 1 base from V and 2 bases from J, with 9 bases between. CDR1 LNHNV and CDR2 YYDKDF come from the germline V gene (reference sequence). CDR3 bases: TGTGCCACCAGCAGAGGAACGGGAGCCTACAATGAGCAGTTCTTC. This encodes CATSRGTGAYNEQFF. Full variable domain (outside the CDR3, taken from reference TRBV15 and TRBJ2-1): DAMVIQNPRYQVTQFGKPVTLSCSQTLNHNVMYWYQQKSSQAPKLLFHYYDKDFNNEADTPDNFQSRRPNTSFCFLDIRSPGLGDTAMYLCATSRGTGAYNEQFFGPGTRLTVL.

The rearrangement links TRBV28 to TRBJ2-3; TRBD2 matches at 12 bases. Germline loops: CDR1 MDHEN, CDR2 SYDVKM. There are 16 residues in the CDR3. The J segment lost 4 bases and the V segment lost 4 bases, leaving 6 bases of the junction unmatched. The CDR3 sequence is CASSSTSGSFADTQYF. The CDR3 bases are TGTGCCAGCAGTTCGACTAGCGGGAGCTTTGCAGATACGCAGTATTTT. Combining the CDR3 with reference TRBV28 and TRBJ2-3 gives the whole variable domain DVKVTQSSRYLVKRTGEKVFLECVQDMDHENMFWYRQDPGLGLRLIYFSYDVKMKEKGDIPEGYSVSREKKERFSLILESASTNQTSMYLCASSSTSGSFADTQYFGPGTRLTVL.

The chain recombines TRBV28 with TRBJ1-3, with 8 bases identical to TRBD1. Germline values: CDR1 MDHEN, CDR2 SYDVKM. With V trimmed by 10 bases and J by 0 bases, 8 bases remained unmatched. There are 15 residues in the CDR3. This CDR3 reads CAIGGQGSSGNTIYF. The DNA for the CDR3 is TGTGCCATTGGAGGACAGGGAAGCTCTGGAAACACCATATATTTT.

The count of this clone is one. V usage is TRBV11-2 and J usage is TRBJ1-1; D possibly corresponds to TRBD1 (6 bases). V gave up 6 bases and J gave up 6 bases, with 14 bases separating them. From germline, CDR1 is SGHAT and CDR2 FQNNGV. The CDR3 totals 13 residues. CDR3 residues: CASRQTGTPEAFF. CDR3 nucleotide sequence: TGTGCCAGCAGACAAACAGGGACCCCTGAAGCTTTCTTT.

The V and J genes are TRBV15 and TRBJ2-7; 11 bases fit TRBD2. The trim removed 0 bases at V and 4 bases at J, leaving 2 bases unmatched. The V gene's germline CDR1 is LNHNV and CDR2 YYDKDF (reference sequence). The CDR3 totals 15 residues. The CDR3 spells CATSRDLAGGYEQYF. The CDR3 bases are TGTGCCACCAGCAGAGATCTAGCGGGAGGATACGAGCAGTACTTC.

V and J are TRBV18 and TRBJ2-5, with 8 bases fitting TRBD1. From germline, CDR1 is KGHSH and CDR2 LQKENI. J gave up 5 bases and V 3 bases, and 5 bases lay outside the gene matches. The CDR3 has 14 amino acids. The CDR3 region is CASSPRGLAETQYF. The CDR3, as DNA: TGTGCCAGCTCACCCAGGGGGCTTGCCGAGACCCAGTACTTC.

V usage is TRBV28 and J usage is TRBJ2-5; D is perhaps TRBD2 (5 bases). This CDR3 has 14 residues. With 2 bases removed from V and 5 bases from J, the gap between germline ends came to 12 bases. Germline-derived CDR1 and CDR2 are MDHEN and SYDVKM. CDR3 protein: CASSLGLATETQYF. The DNA of the CDR3 is TGTGCCAGCAGTTTAGGTCTAGCAACGGAGACCCAGTACTTC.

This clone was picked up one time. V is TRBV7-6 and J is TRBJ2-7; 7 nucleotides match TRBD1. V shed 5 bases and J 7 bases; nucleotides not matched to a gene: 11. This CDR3 has 14 residues. The germline gives CDR1 SGHVS, CDR2 FNYEAQ. DNA for the CDR3: TGTGCCAGCAGCCCGTTGACAGGGACGGGGGAGCAGTACTTC. Translation gives CASSPLTGTGEQYF.

J is TRBJ2-7 and V is TRBV5-4; 9 bases are shared with TRBD2. CDR1 SGHNT and CDR2 YYREEE come from the germline V gene (reference sequence). J was trimmed by 4 bases and V by 4 bases; bases with no gene match: 9. The CDR3 extends over 15 amino acids. The CDR3 DNA sequence: TGTGCCAGCAGCACGGGGGGGACTAGCAGTTACGAGCAGTACTTC. Translated, it gives CASSTGGTSSYEQYF. Complete variable domain (other parts from reference TRBV5-4 and TRBJ2-7): ETGVTQSPTHLIKTRGQQVTLRCSSQSGHNTVSWYQQALGQGPQFIFQYYREEENGRGNFPPRFSGLQFPNYSSELNVNALELDDSALYLCASSTGGTSSYEQYFGPGTRLTVT.

The chain carries TRBV30 and TRBJ1-2, with 8 bases aligning to TRBD1. This CDR3 is built from 13 residues. Germline values: CDR1 GTSNPN, CDR2 SVGIG (reference sequence). V lost 5 bases, J lost 11 bases, and 13 bases stayed unmatched. The CDR3 loop reads CAWALRTGSRYTF. Here the CDR3 DNA reads TGTGCCTGGGCATTGAGGACAGGGAGTAGGTACACCTTC.